This T cell receptor beta chain was identified during a study of shared clonotypes between healthy human individuals. Study observations and caveats: The study found about 5% of naive CD4 clonotypes shared across a handful of donors.

Trimming left V 2 bases short and J 0 bases short, with 2 bases between. This CDR3 has 14 residues. Germline values: CDR1 LNHDA, CDR2 SQIVND (reference sequence). The repertoire was sequenced with immunoSEQ multiplex PCR; TCRdb's copy has only in-frame clones and lacks some. The sample holds about a million clones, roughly 77% seen once. Regarding this clone: Its antigen is as yet unknown.

The origin of this receptor is a man younger than 35 in good health. Some clones in this sample may be carry-over from other donors' samples. This chain connects TRBV19 to TRBJ2-6; no clear D gene. Material for sequencing was memory CD4+ T cells from PBMCs. Subset reported: CD45RA-negative fraction. CDR3: CASSIISGANVLTF. Written as DNA, the CDR3 is TGTGCCAGTAGTATAATCTCTGGGGCCAACGTCCTGACTTTC.